This entry lists 22 T cell receptor beta chains sequenced from one sample in a study of shared clonotypes between healthy human individuals. Sequenced by immunoSEQ multiplex PCR; TCRdb stores in-frame clones only, minus some. The table includes some 1.4 million clones, 96% detected once. Sequencing was performed on naive CD4+ T cells sorted from blood. Subset described: CD45RA+ positively selected. The source of these receptors is a man aged 25-40 years in good health.

This chain joins TRBV19 and TRBJ2-5; 10 nucleotides match TRBD2. Germline trimming cut 6 bases from V and 4 bases from J; bases unmatched to any gene: 5. From germline, CDR1 is LNHDA and CDR2 SQIVND (reference sequence). The CDR3 is made up of 14 amino acids. CDR3: CASRPSGGLETQYF. In DNA, the CDR3 is TGTGCCAGTAGGCCTAGCGGGGGACTAGAGACCCAGTACTTC.

On this clone: Other DNA sequences of this sample code for an identical CDR3. The chain links TRBV5-1 to TRBJ2-5; weak D call: TRBD2 (5 bases). Trimming took 1 base from V and 3 from J, leaving 10 bases between them. CDR1 is SGHRS, CDR2 YFSETQ, per germline. CDR3 length: 14 residues. The CDR3 sequence: CASSLLSGEETQYF. The CDR3 DNA is TGCGCCAGCAGCTTGCTGAGCGGAGAAGAGACCCAGTACTTC.

This clone showed up just once. V is TRBV5-8 and J is TRBJ1-3, with 8 bases lining up with TRBD1. Germline V gene sequence: CDR1 SGHTS, CDR2 YDEGEE. V trimming: 4 bases; J trimming: 2 bases; junction bases outside the gene matches: 5. The CDR3 contains 15 residues. The CDR3 sequence: CASSRSQGAGNTIYF. CDR3 in DNA: TGTGCCAGCAGCCGGTCACAGGGGGCTGGAAACACCATATATTTT.

This chain connects TRBV4-3 to TRBJ2-2, with unresolved D. The germline V gene has CDR1 LGHNA and CDR2 YSLEER. The ends were cut back, 0 bases at V and 6 bases at J, with 11 bases in the middle. The CDR3 is 15 residues long. The CDR3 nucleotides are TGCGCCAGCAGCCAAGATGCAGGCACTCCCGGGGAGCTGTTTTTT. This translates into CASSQDAGTPGELFF.

This CDR3 is CASSLDFGQGASEAFF. The CDR3, as DNA: TGTGCCAGCAGTTTAGACTTCGGACAGGGGGCTTCTGAAGCTTTCTTT. J is TRBJ1-1 and V is TRBV27, with 11 bases lining up with TRBD1. The germline gives CDR1 MNHEY, CDR2 SMNVEV (reference sequence). This CDR3 contains 16 residues. Unmatched junction bases numbered 8, after V lost 2 bases and J lost 6 bases.

With regard to this clone: The identical CDR3 is also encoded by other nucleotide sequences in the sample. This rearrangement joins TRBV2 to TRBJ2-2, with 7 bases matching TRBD1. The ends lost 6 bases at V and 2 bases at J; junction bases unmatched: 6. CDR1 and CDR2 from the germline V gene are SNHLY and FYNNEI. CDR3 length equals 15 residues. The CDR3 nucleotides are TGTGCCAGCAGAGCCGGGACAGCTAACACCGGGGAGCTGTTTTTT. It codes for CASRAGTANTGELFF.

This chain connects TRBV6-5 to TRBJ1-1, with unresolved D. V was trimmed by 8 bases and J by 1 base, leaving 14 bases between them. The germline V gene has CDR1 MNHEY and CDR2 SVGAGI. The CDR3 is made up of 14 amino acids. The CDR3 DNA follows: TGTGCCAGCCGGTCTTCGGGTAAGAACACTGAAGCTTTCTTT. As protein: CASRSSGKNTEAFF.

V usage is TRBV28 and J usage is TRBJ2-3; D may correspond to TRBD1 or TRBD2 (5 bases each). CDR1 MDHEN and CDR2 SYDVKM come from the germline V gene. Trimming shortened V by 2 bases and J by 5 bases, and 11 bases separated the two germline ends. This CDR3 has 14 residues. The CDR3 protein is CASSLEGRRDTQYF. CDR3 DNA: TGTGCCAGCAGTTTAGAGGGGCGGAGAGATACGCAGTATTTT. The full variable domain, completed using reference TRBV28 and TRBJ2-3, is DVKVTQSSRYLVKRTGEKVFLECVQDMDHENMFWYRQDPGLGLRLIYFSYDVKMKEKGDIPEGYSVSREKKERFSLILESASTNQTSMYLCASSLEGRRDTQYFGPGTRLTVL.

This rearrangement joins TRBV7-2 to TRBJ2-1, with D perhaps matching TRBD1 or TRBD2 (5 bases each). With 1 base removed from V and 6 bases from J, the gap between germline ends came to 13 bases. CDR1 SGHTA and CDR2 FQGNSA come from the germline V gene. There are 15 residues in the CDR3. CDR3 nucleotide sequence: TGTGCCAGCAGCTTAGAGGTGGGGGTAGGCAATGAGCAGTTCTTC. It specifies CASSLEVGVGNEQFF.

This clone has just one count. The V gene is TRBV13, the J gene TRBJ1-3, with D hard to call. This CDR3 region has 11 residues. Trimming stripped 7 bases from V and 4 bases from J, with 5 bases between. Germline lookup yields CDR1 PRHDT and CDR2 FYEKMQ (reference sequence). In DNA, the CDR3 is TGTGCCAGCACCAGCGGAAACACCATATATTTT. Its protein is CASTSGNTIYF.

This chain connects TRBV7-8 to TRBJ2-5, with D possibly TRBD1 on 6 matching bases. The V gene's germline CDR1 is SGHVS and CDR2 FQNEAQ. The CDR3 covers 13 residues. V lost 8 bases, J lost 1 base, and 11 bases lay in between. Written as DNA, the CDR3 is TGTGCCAGCGTGGGACAAACCCAAGAGACCCAGTACTTC. Translating it yields CASVGQTQETQYF.

V usage is TRBV11-2 and J usage is TRBJ2-4; D not resolved. The V end lost 5 bases, the J end lost 4 bases, and 18 bases lay between the germline ends. Germline CDR1 is SGHAT and CDR2 is FQNNGV. This CDR3 region has 16 residues. The CDR3 DNA sequence: TGTGCCAGCAGCCGCGAGATGACTCACAGAAAAAACATTCAGTACTTC. Protein sequence: CASSREMTHRKNIQYF.

This clone has just a few counts. The same CDR3 also results from other DNA sequences found in this sample. The chain employs TRBV5-1 and TRBJ2-5; D ambiguous. The CDR3 length is 12 residues. The V and J ends lost 0 bases and 3 bases respectively, with 3 bases between them. Germline V gene data show CDR1 as SGHRS and CDR2 as YFSETQ. The CDR3 loop reads CASSLGEETQYF. The CDR3 DNA is TGCGCCAGCAGCTTGGGGGAAGAGACCCAGTACTTC.

The chain has TRBV19 and TRBJ2-5; 8 nucleotides agree with TRBD1. The CDR3 runs to 14 residues. Trimming at V came to 5 bases and at J to 1 base, leaving 3 bases not matched to a gene. Germline CDR1 is LNHDA and CDR2 is SQIVND (reference sequence). CDR3 in DNA: TGTGCCAGTAGTCAGACAGGGGTCCAAGAGACCCAGTACTTC. Translation: CASSQTGVQETQYF.

The rearrangement uses TRBV5-1 and TRBJ2-5; maybe TRBD2 (5 bases). The germline CDR1 and CDR2 sequences are SGHRS and YFSETQ. V gave up 3 bases and J gave up 2 bases, with 11 bases separating them. The CDR3 is 14 amino acids. The CDR3 region is CASSWAGDQETQYF. The CDR3 DNA is TGCGCCAGCAGCTGGGCCGGGGATCAAGAGACCCAGTACTTC. Full variable domain (outside the CDR3, taken from reference TRBV5-1 and TRBJ2-5): KAGVTQTPRYLIKTRGQQVTLSCSPISGHRSVSWYQQTPGQGLQFLFEYFSETQRNKGNFPGRFSGRQFSNSRSEMNVSTLELGDSALYLCASSWAGDQETQYFGPGTRLLVL.

This clone was recorded once. The chain combines TRBV5-1 with TRBJ1-2; TRBD1 might be the D (6 bases). Germline V gene lookup returns CDR1 SGHRS and CDR2 YFSETQ. Between the trimmed V and J ends, which lost 0 bases and 2 bases, there was a span of 11 bases. CDR3 length: 15 amino acids. Here the CDR3 reads CASSLGGQENYGYTF. The CDR3, as DNA: TGCGCCAGCAGCTTGGGGGGACAAGAAAACTATGGCTACACCTTC.

This chain links TRBV6-4 with TRBJ1-5; tentatively, D is TRBD1 (5 bases). Germline CDR1 reads MRHNA; CDR2 reads SNTAGT. The CDR3 spans 15 residues. The ends were cut back, 5 bases at V and 4 bases at J, with 15 bases in the middle. The CDR3 loop reads CASSTTGTPNQPQHF. In DNA form, the CDR3 reads TGTGCCAGCAGTACCACCGGGACTCCAAATCAGCCCCAGCATTTT.

CDR3 region: CASSYSQQNHGYTF. The CDR3 DNA reads as TGTGCCAGCAGTTACTCGCAGCAGAACCATGGCTACACCTTC. This rearrangement joins TRBV6-5 to TRBJ1-2; D remains ambiguous. CDR3 length equals 14 residues. The germline gives CDR1 MNHEY, CDR2 SVGAGI. With 0 bases removed from V and 6 bases from J, the gap between germline ends came to 11 bases.

Details on this clone: The identical CDR3 is also encoded by other nucleotide sequences in the sample. The chain combines TRBV18 with TRBJ1-2; 8 bases match TRBD1. The CDR3 covers 13 residues. Germline CDR1 reads KGHSH; CDR2 reads LQKENI. V dropped 3 bases and J dropped 7; count of bases not matched to a gene: 4. CDR3 protein: CASSPQGAGGYTF. CDR3 nucleotides: TGTGCCAGCTCACCCCAGGGGGCGGGTGGCTACACCTTC.

The V call is TRBV28, the J call TRBJ2-7; D gene uncertain. This CDR3 is built from 13 residues. V was trimmed by 4 bases and J by 0 bases, leaving 7 bases between them. Per the germline V gene, CDR1 is MDHEN and CDR2 is SYDVKM. The CDR3 is CASSSSDSYEQYF. CDR3 bases: TGTGCCAGCAGTTCGTCGGACTCCTACGAGCAGTACTTC. Drawing the rest from reference TRBV28 and TRBJ2-7, the complete variable domain is DVKVTQSSRYLVKRTGEKVFLECVQDMDHENMFWYRQDPGLGLRLIYFSYDVKMKEKGDIPEGYSVSREKKERFSLILESASTNQTSMYLCASSSSDSYEQYFGPGTRLTVT.

The rearrangement links TRBV9 to TRBJ1-2; D not certain. The V end was cut by 3 bases, the J end by 0 bases, with 15 bases between. The length of the CDR3 is 16 residues. Germline V gene sequence: CDR1 SGDLS, CDR2 YYNGEE. For the CDR3, the DNA is TGTGCCAGCAGCGGGGCACAAGCTTATTCTAACTATGGCTACACCTTC. Its translation: CASSGAQAYSNYGYTF.

This chain joins TRBV27 and TRBJ2-7, with D perhaps matching TRBD1 (5 bases). This CDR3 is 14 amino acids long. The V end was cut by 7 bases, the J end by 3 bases, with 16 bases between. Looked up from germline, CDR1 is MNHEY and CDR2 is SMNVEV (reference sequence). The CDR3 DNA reads as TGTGCCAGCATAATTTCCTACAGGTACTACGAGCAGTACTTC. The encoded protein is CASIISYRYYEQYF.